The rows below give T cell receptor beta chains drawn from one sample of a study of CD8+ T cells in alopecia areata. The repertoire was sequenced with immunoSEQ multiplex PCR; TCRdb's copy has only in-frame clones and lacks some. Seen here are about 140,000 clones, 62% observed once, and the top ten hold less than 40%. Material for sequencing was CD8+ T cells sorted from blood. Source of these receptors: a human donor in good health. The CDR3 runs from the conserved cysteine through the conserved F or W.

v_call: TRBV7-2
cdr3_length: 15
cdr3_aa: CASSPTSSGANVLTF

v_call: TRBV13
cdr3_length: 15
cdr3_aa: CASSKPGQQEDGYTF

v_call: TRBV2
cdr3_length: 16
cdr3_aa: CASSPPDGSSYNEQFF

v_call: TRBV7-3
cdr3_length: 15
cdr3_aa: CASPGRAPRPYEQYF

v_call: TRBV6-5
cdr3_length: 13
cdr3_aa: CASSYREHYEQYF

v_call: TRBV7-9
cdr3_length: 16
cdr3_aa: CASSLGGRRTYNEQFF

v_call: TRBV29-1
cdr3_length: 15
cdr3_aa: CSVEGRVGRSYEQYF

v_call: TRBV13
cdr3_length: 14
cdr3_aa: CASSSGQPNQPQHF

v_call: TRBV14
cdr3_length: 15
cdr3_aa: CASSQLGRGLVEAFF

v_call: TRBV29-1
cdr3_length: 13
cdr3_aa: CSVVEGRTDTQYF

v_call: TRBV4-1
cdr3_length: 17
cdr3_aa: CASSQDRLLALWDEQFF

v_call: TRBV6-5
cdr3_length: 14
cdr3_aa: CASSYSSGENIQYF

v_call: TRBV27
cdr3_length: 16
cdr3_aa: CASSSYGTGDHNEQFF

v_call: TRBV6-6
cdr3_length: 14
cdr3_aa: CASTGRTGDHEQYF

v_call: TRBV11-2
cdr3_length: 13
cdr3_aa: CASSPVENTEAFF

v_call: TRBV9
cdr3_length: 13
cdr3_aa: CASSISGAYEQYF

v_call: TRBV29-1
cdr3_length: 12
cdr3_aa: CSVEAGRLEQYF

v_call: TRBV15
cdr3_length: 16
cdr3_aa: CATSEDYRDTKNIQYF

v_call: TRBV29-1
cdr3_length: 11
cdr3_aa: CSVEFQNEQFF

v_call: TRBV6-5
cdr3_length: 13
cdr3_aa: CASSYSGRGEAFF

v_call: TRBV13
cdr3_length: 16
cdr3_aa: CASSLRLAGGTDTQYF

v_call: TRBV19
cdr3_length: 14
cdr3_aa: CASSYDSYNQPQHF

v_call: TRBV4-1
cdr3_length: 14
cdr3_aa: CASSQGGTGRPQHF

v_call: TRBV9
cdr3_length: 15
cdr3_aa: CASSALGFGVYGYTF

v_call: TRBV6-5
cdr3_length: 12
cdr3_aa: CASSPVGGGYTF

v_call: TRBV29-1
cdr3_length: 14
cdr3_aa: CSVESRGLDTEAFF

v_call: TRBV7-8
cdr3_length: 15
cdr3_aa: CASSSQRVGTDTQYF

v_call: TRBV9
cdr3_length: 15
cdr3_aa: CASSVEGLGLDTQYF

v_call: TRBV7-8
cdr3_length: 20
cdr3_aa: CASSSQGLAGVGPPTDTQYF

v_call: TRBV29-1
cdr3_length: 13
cdr3_aa: CSADGGSYNEQFF

v_call: TRBV2
cdr3_length: 13
cdr3_aa: CARTDTPRGGYTF

v_call: TRBV6-5
cdr3_length: 13
cdr3_aa: CASGQGLKRGYTF

v_call: TRBV5-1
cdr3_length: 15
cdr3_aa: CASTPDGDRYNEQFF

v_call: TRBV6-5
cdr3_length: 12
cdr3_aa: CASSGQEDTQYF

v_call: TRBV6-5
cdr3_length: 13
cdr3_aa: CASRDRGENTIYF

v_call: TRBV27
cdr3_length: 15
cdr3_aa: CASSSLAGGPGEQYF

v_call: TRBV6-5
cdr3_length: 14
cdr3_aa: CASRTSGSINEQYF

v_call: TRBV10-1
cdr3_length: 14
cdr3_aa: CASSAIGETGELFF

v_call: TRBV6-6
cdr3_length: 14
cdr3_aa: CASSYPRPSATQYF

v_call: TRBV29-1
cdr3_length: 14
cdr3_aa: CSVEGRQATGELFF